This T cell receptor (beta chain) was sequenced during a study of vaccination effects on CD4 cells after COVID-19. Regarding the study as a whole: Among infection- and vaccine-induced clones, marked clonal contraction occurred late after vaccination.

V shed 0 bases and J shed 4 bases, with 9 bases lying between them. This CDR3 contains 14 residues. The germline V gene has CDR1 MNHEY and CDR2 SVGAGI. About this clone: What it binds is not known.

Sequencing was performed with immunoSEQ multiplex PCR; in TCRdb, only in-frame clones are kept and a portion is missing. Found here are approximately 12,000 clones, about three quarters of them singletons; the top ten hold 7.5% to 9.5%. ViraFEST assay sequencing came after antigen-specific CD4+ T cells were expanded with viral peptide pools. Researchers isolated CD4+ T cells once 9 to 11 days of culture had elapsed. Each person got two doses of an mRNA SARS-CoV-2 vaccine, BNT162b2 or mRNA-1273. The vaccine recipients had no prior SARS-CoV-2 infection, with negative nucleocapsid antibodies. The TCR comes from a human donor who received a COVID-19 vaccine. This chain links TRBV6-5 with TRBJ1-2, with D unclear. The specimen comprised CD4+ T cells from PBMCs cultured with SARS-CoV-2 spike peptides, sampled after COVID-19 vaccination. CDR3 region: CASSYSAYPYGYTF. CDR3 DNA sequence: TGTGCCAGCAGTTACTCAGCATACCCCTATGGCTACACCTTC.